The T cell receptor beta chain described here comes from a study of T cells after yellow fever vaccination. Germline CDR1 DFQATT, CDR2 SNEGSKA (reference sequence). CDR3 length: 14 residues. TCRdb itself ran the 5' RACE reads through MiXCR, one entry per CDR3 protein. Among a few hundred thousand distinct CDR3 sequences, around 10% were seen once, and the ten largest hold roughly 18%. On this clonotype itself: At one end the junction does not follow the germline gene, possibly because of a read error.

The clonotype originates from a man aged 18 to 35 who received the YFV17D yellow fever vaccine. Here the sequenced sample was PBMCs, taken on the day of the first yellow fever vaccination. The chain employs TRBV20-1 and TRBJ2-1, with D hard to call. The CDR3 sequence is CSARGSLRVDEQSF. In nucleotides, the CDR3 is TGCAGTGCTAGAGGGTCCCTGCGAGTCGATGAGCAGTCCTTC.